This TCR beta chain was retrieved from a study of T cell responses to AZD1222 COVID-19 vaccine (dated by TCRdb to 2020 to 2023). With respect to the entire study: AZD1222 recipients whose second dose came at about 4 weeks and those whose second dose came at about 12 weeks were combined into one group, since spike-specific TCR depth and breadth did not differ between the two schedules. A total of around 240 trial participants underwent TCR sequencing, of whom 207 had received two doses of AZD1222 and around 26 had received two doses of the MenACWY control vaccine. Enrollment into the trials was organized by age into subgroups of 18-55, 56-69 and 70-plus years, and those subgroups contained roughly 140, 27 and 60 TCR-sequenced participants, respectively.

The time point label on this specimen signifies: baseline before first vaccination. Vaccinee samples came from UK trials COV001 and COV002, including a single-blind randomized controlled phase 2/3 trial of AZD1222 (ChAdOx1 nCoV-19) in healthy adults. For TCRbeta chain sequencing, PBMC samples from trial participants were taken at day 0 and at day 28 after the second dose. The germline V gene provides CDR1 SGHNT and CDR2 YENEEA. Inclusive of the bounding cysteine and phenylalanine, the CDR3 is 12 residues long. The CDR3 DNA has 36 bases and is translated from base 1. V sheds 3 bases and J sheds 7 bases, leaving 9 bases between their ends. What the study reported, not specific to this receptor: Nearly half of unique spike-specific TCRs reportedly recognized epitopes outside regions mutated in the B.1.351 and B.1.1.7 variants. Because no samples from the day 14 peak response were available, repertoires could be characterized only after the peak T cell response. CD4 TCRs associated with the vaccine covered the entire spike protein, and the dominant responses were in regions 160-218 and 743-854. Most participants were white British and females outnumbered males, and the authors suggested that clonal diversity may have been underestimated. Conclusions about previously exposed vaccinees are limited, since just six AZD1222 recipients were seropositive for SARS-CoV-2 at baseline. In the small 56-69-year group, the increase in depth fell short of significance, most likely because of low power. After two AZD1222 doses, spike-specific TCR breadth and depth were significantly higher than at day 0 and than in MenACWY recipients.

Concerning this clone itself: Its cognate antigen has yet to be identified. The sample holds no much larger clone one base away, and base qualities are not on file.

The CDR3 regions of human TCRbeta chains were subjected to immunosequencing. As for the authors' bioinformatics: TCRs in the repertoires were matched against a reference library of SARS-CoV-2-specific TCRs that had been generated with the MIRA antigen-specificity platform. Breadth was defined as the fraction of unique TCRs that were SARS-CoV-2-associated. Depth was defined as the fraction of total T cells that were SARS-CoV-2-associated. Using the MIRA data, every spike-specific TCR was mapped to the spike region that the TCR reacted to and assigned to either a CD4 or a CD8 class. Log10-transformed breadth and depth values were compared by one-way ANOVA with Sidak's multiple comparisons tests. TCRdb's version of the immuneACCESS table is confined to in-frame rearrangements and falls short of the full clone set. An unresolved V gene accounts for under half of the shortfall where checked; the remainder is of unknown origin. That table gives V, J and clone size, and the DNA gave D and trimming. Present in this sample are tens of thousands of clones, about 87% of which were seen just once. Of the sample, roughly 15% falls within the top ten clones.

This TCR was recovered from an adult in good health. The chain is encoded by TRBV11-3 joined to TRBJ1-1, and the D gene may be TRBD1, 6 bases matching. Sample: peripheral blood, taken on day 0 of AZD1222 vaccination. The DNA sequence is TGTGCCAGCAGCTTTGTGGACAGTGAAGCTTTCTTT. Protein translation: CASSFVDSEAFF. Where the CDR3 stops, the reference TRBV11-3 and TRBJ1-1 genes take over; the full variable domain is EAGVVQSPRYKIIEKKQPVAFWCNPISGHNTLYWYLQNLGQGPELLIRYENEEAVDDSQLPKDRFSAERLKGVDSTLKIQPAELGDSAVYLCASSFVDSEAFFGQGTRLTVV.